This T cell receptor beta chain is from a study of quantifying T cell responses using KT2 cells. Study-wide context: cDNA was made from DNase-treated RNA using alpha and beta constant primers. Findings and limits, study-wide: The number of KT2 alpha and beta sequences was a linear function of input KT2 cells.

The CDR3 is made up of 14 amino acids. In germline, CDR1 is SEHNR, CDR2 FQNEAQ (reference sequence). The V end lost 5 bases, the J end lost 0 bases, and 9 bases lay between the germline ends. This clonotype was recorded at least ten times. The antigen remains unidentified. A single-stranded UMI oligo with SP2 sequence was ligated to cDNA 3' ends. An equimolar mix of RC1.1 and RC1.2 primed the beta chain across TRBC1 and TRBC2. TCRdb reprocessed the UMI-ligation and nested PCR reads with MiXCR, giving one entry per CDR3 protein. The data contain roughly 50,000 distinct CDR3 sequences, 12% of them singletons. Unfractionated PBMC were spiked with known numbers of KT2 clone cells.

Sequencing used PBMCs spiked with cells of the T cell clone KT2. The source of this sequence is a human donor. V and J are TRBV7-9 and TRBJ2-3, with a possible D match to TRBD1 (5 bases). This CDR3 is CASSRRQSTDTQYF. The DNA of the CDR3 is TGTGCCAGCAGCCGTAGACAGAGCACAGATACGCAGTATTTT.